This T cell receptor (beta chain) was found in a study of human T cells and chemical hapten exposure. General study findings and limits: Because they had alopecia, donors may respond immunologically unlike healthy people. No alteration of TCRs above 1 in 1000 frequency was seen with DPC sensitization.

Separate cDNA molecules received unique molecular identifiers, which the library attached to them. From the RACE reads, TCRdb called clonotypes with MiXCR, one entry per CDR3 protein. The sample consists of roughly 69,000 distinct CDR3 sequences, around 10% of them appearing once. Time point denoted: patch test 3, about 24 weeks after DPC sensitization. Documented treatment: therapeutic diphenylcyclopropenone sensitization with weekly scalp DPC. This clonotype has a count of ten or more. As yet, its antigen is unknown. This specimen consisted of whole blood, obtained in connection with sensitization to the hapten diphenylcyclopropenone (DPC). This TCR derives from a woman in her thirties with alopecia areata. Some clones in this sample may be carry-over from other donors' samples.

CDR3 region: CASSLRDGLDGYTF. The DNA for the CDR3 is TGTGCCAGCAGTTTACGGGACGGCCTGGACGGCTACACCTTC. The chain links TRBV28 to TRBJ1-2; D is perhaps TRBD1 (5 bases). There are 14 residues in the CDR3. Germline assignment: CDR1 MDHEN and CDR2 SYDVKM. Trimming removed 2 bases at V and 8 bases at J, with 15 bases between.